A selection of T cell receptor beta chains follows, all from one sample in a study of spatial heterogeneity in lung cancer. TCRdb redid the calling of the 5' RACE reads with MiXCR, one entry per CDR3 protein. Seen here are 23,000 or so distinct CDR3 sequences, 8.5% to 10% observed once, and the top ten hold less than 25%. The starting material was PBMCs, obtained at follow-up. Every receptor here comes from a male donor with early-stage non-small cell lung cancer. The CDR3 runs from the conserved cysteine through the conserved F or W. A D gene is named only where the DNA matches it firmly. A row's size may be missing; if present it is once, few, many or a size class.

many - TRBJ2-2 TRBV19 CASLSGQGWTGELFF TGTGCCAGTCTCTCGGGGCAGGGATGGACCGGGGAGCTGTTTTTT
many - TRBJ1-3 TRBV29-1 CSVERGRSGNTIYF TGCAGCGTTGAACGGGGAAGATCTGGAAACACCATATATTTT
few TRBD2 TRBJ2-3 TRBV20-1 CSAISGPRGGTQYF TGCAGTGCTATTAGCGGGCCGAGGGGAGGTACGCAGTATTTT
many TRBD1 TRBJ1-6 TRBV28 CASGDRGKSLHF TGTGCCAGCGGGGACAGGGGCAAGTCCCTCCACTTT
many TRBD1 TRBJ1-5 TRBV29-1 CSAQTGFGNQPQHF TGCAGCGCCCAGACAGGGTTCGGCAATCAGCCCCAGCATTTT
many - TRBJ2-5 TRBV6-5 CASSYGQETQYF TGTGCCAGCAGTTACGGACAAGAGACCCAGTACTTC
- - TRBJ2-3 TRBV29-1 CSTSGGTQYF TGCAGCACCTCTGGGGGGACGCAGTATTTT
- - TRBJ2-2 TRBV11-2 CASSQPGHLYTGELFF TGTGCCAGCAGCCAACCGGGACACCTATACACCGGGGAGCTGTTTTTT
few TRBD1 TRBJ1-1 TRBV20-1 CSARVQGANTEAFF TGCAGTGCTAGGGTACAGGGGGCGAATACTGAAGCTTTCTTT
- TRBD1 TRBJ2-3 TRBV7-9 CASSPGQVTDTQYF TGTGCCAGCAGCCCCGGACAGGTCACAGATACGCAGTATTTT
few - TRBJ1-1 TRBV29-1 CSVEGSTSLNTEAFF TGCAGCGTTGAAGGCTCGACTTCCTTGAACACTGAAGCTTTCTTT
medium-sized TRBD2 TRBJ2-3 TRBV3-1 CASSRLPSGGTDTQYF TGTGCCAGCAGCCGCCTCCCCAGCGGGGGCACAGATACGCAGTATTTT
many - TRBJ1-1 TRBV6-2/TRBV6-3 CASSYLPTSEAFF TGTGCCAGCAGTTACCTTCCGACCAGTGAAGCTTTCTTT
many TRBD2 TRBJ2-1 TRBV19 CASRPRAGGLNEQFF TGTGCCAGTAGGCCGCGGGCGGGGGGCCTCAATGAGCAGTTCTTC
few - TRBJ1-1 TRBV20-1 CSASSRQLEAFF TGCAGTGCTAGTTCTAGGCAGTTAGAAGCTTTCTTT
many - TRBJ2-7 TRBV7-8 CASSPYRVPGYEQYF TGTGCCAGCAGCCCCTACAGGGTTCCGGGCTACGAGCAGTACTTC
hyperexpanded TRBD2 TRBJ2-2 TRBV20-1 CSARDLASGYTGELFF TGCAGTGCTAGAGATCTAGCTAGCGGATACACCGGGGAGCTGTTTTTT
- TRBD2 TRBJ2-7 TRBV6-5 CASSYSITSGGDEQYF TGTGCCAGCAGTTACTCTATCACTAGCGGGGGAGACGAGCAGTACTTC
many TRBD1 TRBJ2-5 TRBV2 CASFLDRGDETQYF TGTGCCAGCTTTCTGGACAGGGGGGATGAGACCCAGTACTTC
- - TRBJ2-2 TRBV10-3 CAITVTADTGELFF TGTGCCATCACTGTGACAGCGGACACCGGGGAGCTGTTTTTT
few - TRBJ1-4 TRBV6-6 CASSYSSDRPNEKLFF TGTGCCAGCAGTTACTCGAGTGACAGGCCTAATGAAAAACTGTTTTTT
- - TRBJ2-1 TRBV4-1 CASSPPGLNEQFF TGCGCCAGCAGCCCCCCGGGACTGAATGAGCAGTTCTTC
many - TRBJ2-3 TRBV28 CASKDGGPTDTQYF TGTGCCAGCAAGGACGGGGGGCCAACAGATACGCAGTATTTT
- - TRBJ2-7 TRBV10-3 CAIRGTPSGYEQYF TGTGCCATCAGGGGGACACCATCTGGCTACGAGCAGTACTTC
many TRBD2 TRBJ2-5 TRBV7-8 CASTGTGGGETQYF TGTGCCAGCACGGGAACGGGGGGAGGAGAGACCCAGTACTTC
many TRBD1 TRBJ2-7 TRBV3-1 CASSHDPTGDKFYEQYF TGTGCCAGCAGCCATGATCCGACAGGGGATAAGTTCTACGAGCAGTACTTC
many - TRBJ2-1 TRBV4-1 CASSRQLGAVYNEQFF TGCGCCAGCAGCCGCCAACTAGGGGCGGTCTACAATGAGCAGTTCTTC
- - TRBJ1-5 TRBV28 CASSLRNQPQHF TGTGCCAGCAGTTTGAGGAATCAGCCCCAGCATTTT
many TRBD1 TRBJ2-7 TRBV28 CASSTRTGGGEQYF TGTGCCAGCAGTACCCGGACAGGGGGCGGGGAGCAGTACTTC
many - TRBJ2-5 TRBV24-1 CATSETQETQYF TGTGCCACCAGTGAGACCCAAGAGACCCAGTACTTC
many - TRBJ1-2 TRBV7-9 CASSLAYGDGYTF TGTGCCAGCAGCTTAGCGTATGGGGACGGCTACACCTTC
many TRBD1 TRBJ1-6 TRBV5-4 CASSGGQGLNSPLHF TGTGCCAGCAGCGGAGGACAGGGACTTAATTCACCCCTCCACTTT
few - TRBJ2-2 TRBV12-3/TRBV12-4 CASSLTGDTGELFF TGTGCCAGCAGTTTAACGGGGGACACCGGGGAGCTGTTTTTT
few TRBD1 TRBJ2-5 TRBV15 CATSGIQGRETQYF TGTGCCACCAGCGGAATACAGGGGAGAGAGACCCAGTACTTC
many TRBD1 TRBJ1-4 TRBV11-2 CASSRTGGAYEKLFF TGTGCCAGCAGTCGTACAGGGGGCGCCTATGAAAAACTGTTTTTT
many TRBD2 TRBJ2-3 TRBV24-1 CATSHWAGADTQYF TGTGCCACCAGCCACTGGGCGGGGGCAGATACGCAGTATTTT
many TRBD1 TRBJ1-5 TRBV19 CASNRDREGNQPQHF TGTGCCAGTAATCGGGACAGGGAAGGCAATCAGCCCCAGCATTTT
medium-sized - TRBJ2-2 TRBV4-2 CASSQDLGGAGELFF TGTGCCAGCAGCCAAGACCTGGGAGGCGCCGGGGAGCTGTTTTTT
- - TRBJ1-2 TRBV4-2 CASSQETSPRDGYTF TGTGCCAGCAGCCAAGAGACCTCCCCTCGCGATGGCTACACCTTC
- TRBD1 TRBJ2-7 TRBV6-5 CASSRQGSYEQYF TGTGCCAGCAGTCGACAGGGTTCCTACGAGCAGTACTTC
few - TRBJ2-2 TRBV6-4 CASSGASGELFF TGTGCCAGCAGTGGGGCTTCCGGGGAGCTGTTTTTT
many TRBD1 TRBJ1-5 TRBV6-1 CASSEGEQDRGRKGQPQHF TGTGCCAGCAGTGAAGGGGAGCAGGACAGGGGGCGTAAAGGGCAGCCCCAGCATTTT
many - TRBJ2-7 TRBV25-1 CASSVAGPSYEQYF TGTGCCAGCAGTGTAGCCGGACCATCCTACGAGCAGTACTTC
few - TRBJ2-1 TRBV20-1 CSAREPTLNNEQFF TGCAGTGCTAGAGAGCCGACTCTTAACAATGAGCAGTTCTTC
few - TRBJ2-7 TRBV25-1 CASSDKARPYEQYF TGTGCCAGCAGTGATAAGGCCCGACCCTACGAGCAGTACTTC
many - TRBJ2-7 TRBV4-2 CASSYGGSSGSYEQYF TGTGCCAGCAGCTACGGTGGTTCCTCAGGCTCCTACGAGCAGTACTTC
many TRBD2 TRBJ2-1 TRBV3-1 CASSQGPPGLAGGISQFF TGTGCCAGCAGCCAAGGTCCCCCGGGACTAGCGGGGGGAATTTCCCAGTTCTTC
many - TRBJ2-3 TRBV10-2 CASGGLRTDTQYF TGCGCCAGCGGGGGACTTCGTACAGATACGCAGTATTTT
many - TRBJ2-7 TRBV18 CASSLGGQASYEQYF TGTGCCAGCTCCCTAGGGGGGCAGGCGTCGTACGAGCAGTACTTC
many TRBD1 TRBJ1-4 TRBV4-1 CASSQIKGGRSNEKLFF TGCGCCAGCAGCCAAATCAAAGGGGGCAGATCTAATGAAAAACTGTTTTTT
many TRBD1 TRBJ2-7 TRBV9 CASSLRDRGHEQYF TGTGCCAGCAGCTTGAGGGACAGGGGGCACGAGCAGTACTTC
many TRBD2 TRBJ2-1 TRBV7-2 CASSLLSGGSAQFF TGTGCCAGCAGCCTACTTAGCGGGGGGAGTGCGCAGTTCTTC
- - TRBJ1-6 TRBV10-1 CASSESNAEGSPLHF TGCGCCAGCAGTGAGTCGAACGCCGAGGGTTCACCCCTCCACTTT
many TRBD1 TRBJ2-3 TRBV5-1 CASSITGGHTDTQYF TGCGCCAGCAGCATAACAGGGGGCCACACAGATACGCAGTATTTT
- - TRBJ2-3 TRBV5-1 CASSLTGITDTQYF TGCGCCAGCAGCTTGACAGGAATCACAGATACGCAGTATTTT
few TRBD1 TRBJ2-7 TRBV5-4 CASSRGTVSSYEQYF TGTGCCAGCAGCCGAGGGACAGTGAGCTCCTACGAGCAGTACTTC
few TRBD1 TRBJ2-3 TRBV20-1 CSANGQGRPTDTQYF TGCAGTGCTAACGGACAGGGGAGGCCCACAGATACGCAGTATTTT
- TRBD2 TRBJ2-5 TRBV27 CASRGSGALQETQYF TGTGCCAGCAGAGGTAGCGGGGCCCTACAAGAGACCCAGTACTTC
many - TRBJ2-1 TRBV4-3 CASSQVGRYEQFF TGCGCCAGCAGCCAAGTTGGTCGCTACGAGCAGTTCTTC
- TRBD2 TRBJ2-1 TRBV20-1 CSAYRAGAGYNEQFF TGCAGTGCTTATAGAGCGGGGGCCGGCTACAATGAGCAGTTCTTC